Presented here are 3 T cell receptor beta chains from one specimen sequenced in a study of graft-versus-host responses after intestinal transplantation. These receptors' antigens are unknown. TCRdb's table, derived via immunoSEQ multiplex PCR, lists solely in-frame clones and lacks some. In the table there are 65,000 to 100,000 clones, 85% to 95% of which are singletons. The input for sequencing was unstimulated CD8+ T cells sorted from spleen or lymph node cells, taken before transplant. Receptor source: a human donor who was the organ donor for an intestinal transplant.

The rearrangement joins TRBV6-1 to TRBJ1-1; a weak D match, TRBD1 (6 bases). The V gene's germline CDR1 is MNHNS and CDR2 SASEGT. The CDR3 extends over 18 amino acids. Trimming left V 3 bases short and J 0 bases short, with 20 bases between. The CDR3, as DNA: TGTGCCAGCAGTGAGGGGGCAGTTCCACAGACCCTGAACACTGAAGCTTTCTTT. As protein: CASSEGAVPQTLNTEAFF.

V usage is TRBV27 and J usage is TRBJ2-7; 7 nucleotides line up with TRBD1. Germline values: CDR1 MNHEY, CDR2 SMNVEV (reference sequence). This CDR3 spans 15 amino acids. Losses at the gene ends were 5 bases for V and 2 bases for J; bases not matched to a gene: 9. The CDR3 protein is CASSRWTGLPYEQYF. DNA for the CDR3: TGTGCCAGCAGTCGATGGACAGGACTCCCCTACGAGCAGTACTTC.

The V and J genes are TRBV29-1 and TRBJ1-2, with 7 bases identical to TRBD1. Germline assignment: CDR1 SQVTM and CDR2 ANQGSEA. The CDR3 consists of 12 residues. J gave up 8 bases and V 5 bases, and 8 bases lay outside the gene matches. DNA for the CDR3: TGCAGCGTTCTCAACAGGGGCGGGGGCTACACCTTC. Its protein is CSVLNRGGGYTF.